This T cell receptor beta chain was sequenced for a study of T cell changes during pregnancy in multiple sclerosis. Germline V gene lookup returns CDR1 SGHNT and CDR2 YYREEE (reference sequence). The CDR3 is 13 amino acids. V gave up 5 bases and J gave up 10 bases, with 16 bases separating them. Libraries were prepared by immunoSEQ multiplex PCR; TCRdb keeps only in-frame clonotypes and omits some of them. The sample yields over 50,000 clones, 90% seen once. Sequencing was performed on peripheral blood, taken in the first trimester of pregnancy. This chain connects TRBV5-4 to TRBJ2-1, with D hard to call. This clonotype originated in a female donor in good health, enrolled as a control in a pregnancy study. The CDR3 region is CASSRLQKSEQFF. CDR3 DNA sequence: TGTGCCAGCAGTCGTCTCCAAAAGAGCGAGCAGTTCTTC.